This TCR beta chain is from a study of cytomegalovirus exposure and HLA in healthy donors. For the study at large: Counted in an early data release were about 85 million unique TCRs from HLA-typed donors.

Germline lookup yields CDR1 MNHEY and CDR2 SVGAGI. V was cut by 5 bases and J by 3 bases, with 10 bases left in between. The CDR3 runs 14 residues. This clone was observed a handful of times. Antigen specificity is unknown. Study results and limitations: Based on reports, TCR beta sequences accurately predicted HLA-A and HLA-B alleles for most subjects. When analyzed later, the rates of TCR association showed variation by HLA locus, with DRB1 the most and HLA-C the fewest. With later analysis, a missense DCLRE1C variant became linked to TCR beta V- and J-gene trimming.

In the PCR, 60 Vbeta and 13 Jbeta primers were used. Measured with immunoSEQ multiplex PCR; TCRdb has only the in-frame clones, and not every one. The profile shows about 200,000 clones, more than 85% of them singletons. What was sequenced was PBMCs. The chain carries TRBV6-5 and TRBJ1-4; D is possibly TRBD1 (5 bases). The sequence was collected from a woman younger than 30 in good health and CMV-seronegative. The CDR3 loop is CASSPTVANEKLFF. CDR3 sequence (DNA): TGTGCCAGCAGTCCGACAGTCGCTAATGAAAAACTGTTTTTT.